These T cell receptor beta chains were read from a single sample in a study of STAT5B mutations in CD4+ large granular lymphocyte leukemia. The assay was immunoSEQ multiplex PCR, and TCRdb's table has in-frame clones only and misses some. The table lists roughly 34,000 clones, 76% of them singletons, with 7.1% in the top ten. Sequencing used CD4+ T cells from blood buffy coats. The receptors here all came from a human donor in good health. Each CDR3 is given with its conserved first and last residue. D genes are given only for firm matches. Clone size appears in some rows only: once, few, many, or a class for an expanded clone.

d_gene: .; j_gene: TRBJ1-2; v_gene: TRBV7-2; abundance: .; CDR3aa: CASSLDPGGRYGYTF; CDR3nt: TGTGCCAGCAGCTTAGATCCCGGGGGTCGTTATGGCTACACCTTC
d_gene: TRBD2; j_gene: TRBJ2-5; v_gene: TRBV4-1; abundance: .; CDR3aa: CASSQAPRGQETQYF; CDR3nt: TGCGCCAGCAGCCAAGCCCCGCGGGGGCAAGAGACCCAGTACTTC
d_gene: .; j_gene: TRBJ2-1; v_gene: TRBV10-3; abundance: .; CDR3aa: CAISQLGGEQFF; CDR3nt: TGTGCCATCAGCCAACTAGGGGGTGAGCAGTTCTTC
d_gene: .; j_gene: TRBJ1-2; v_gene: TRBV7-2; abundance: .; CDR3aa: CASSLLGGYGYTF; CDR3nt: TGTGCCAGCAGCCTCCTCGGGGGATATGGCTACACCTTC
d_gene: .; j_gene: TRBJ1-2; v_gene: TRBV27; abundance: .; CDR3aa: CASSLHRLAGGYTF; CDR3nt: TGTGCCAGCAGTTTGCACAGATTGGCAGGCGGCTACACCTTC
d_gene: .; j_gene: TRBJ1-1; v_gene: TRBV5-1; abundance: few; CDR3aa: CASSLGSVPEAFF; CDR3nt: TGCGCCAGCAGCTTGGGATCGGTCCCTGAAGCTTTCTTT
d_gene: .; j_gene: TRBJ1-3; v_gene: TRBV1; abundance: .; CDR3aa: CTSSQEGQAGTTSGNTIYF; CDR3nt: TGCACCAGCAGCCAAGAAGGGCAGGCCGGGACTACCTCTGGAAACACCATATATTTT
d_gene: TRBD1; j_gene: TRBJ1-4; v_gene: TRBV5-1; abundance: .; CDR3aa: CASSYGTDREKLFF; CDR3nt: TGCGCCAGCAGCTATGGGACAGATCGTGAAAAACTGTTTTTT
d_gene: .; j_gene: TRBJ1-3; v_gene: TRBV29-1; abundance: .; CDR3aa: CSVEDSQRGNTIYF; CDR3nt: TGCAGCGTTGAAGACTCACAGCGAGGAAACACCATATATTTT
d_gene: .; j_gene: TRBJ1-2; v_gene: TRBV5-4; abundance: .; CDR3aa: CASSWTGGYGYTF; CDR3nt: TGTGCCAGCAGTTGGACGGGGGGCTATGGCTACACCTTC
d_gene: TRBD2; j_gene: TRBJ2-1; v_gene: TRBV7-9; abundance: .; CDR3aa: CASSSLMGLAGSSNEQFF; CDR3nt: TGTGCCAGCAGCTCACTGATGGGACTAGCGGGCTCCAGCAATGAGCAGTTCTTC
d_gene: TRBD1; j_gene: TRBJ1-1; v_gene: TRBV10-3; abundance: .; CDR3aa: CAISAYSGTGDTEAFF; CDR3nt: TGTGCCATCAGTGCCTATTCCGGGACAGGGGACACTGAAGCTTTCTTT
d_gene: TRBD1; j_gene: TRBJ2-2; v_gene: TRBV19; abundance: .; CDR3aa: CASTNAGTVNTGELFF; CDR3nt: TGTGCCAGTACCAACGCCGGGACAGTGAACACCGGGGAGCTGTTTTTT
d_gene: .; j_gene: TRBJ2-7; v_gene: TRBV7-8; abundance: .; CDR3aa: CASSRPGVGEQYF; CDR3nt: TGTGCCAGCAGCCGCCCCGGGGTGGGCGAGCAGTACTTC
d_gene: .; j_gene: TRBJ2-1; v_gene: TRBV11-1; abundance: .; CDR3aa: CASSFQGPYNEQFF; CDR3nt: TGTGCCAGCAGCTTCCAGGGGCCCTACAATGAGCAGTTCTTC
d_gene: .; j_gene: TRBJ1-6; v_gene: TRBV5-1; abundance: few; CDR3aa: CASSLGQGSSPLHF; CDR3nt: TGCGCCAGCAGCTTAGGGCAGGGTAGTTCACCCCTCCACTTT
d_gene: .; j_gene: TRBJ1-5; v_gene: TRBV7-9; abundance: .; CDR3aa: CASSLDRTNQPQHF; CDR3nt: TGTGCCAGCAGCTTAGACAGGACCAATCAGCCCCAGCATTTT
d_gene: .; j_gene: TRBJ1-6; v_gene: TRBV7-9; abundance: .; CDR3aa: CASSPRQTNSPLHF; CDR3nt: TGTGCCAGCAGCCCGCGACAGACTAATTCACCCCTCCACTTT
d_gene: TRBD1; j_gene: TRBJ1-1; v_gene: TRBV10-1; abundance: .; CDR3aa: CASSPDRGVVRAFF; CDR3nt: TGCGCCAGCAGCCCCGACAGGGGGGTTGTGCGAGCTTTCTTT
d_gene: TRBD1; j_gene: TRBJ1-6; v_gene: TRBV5-5; abundance: .; CDR3aa: CASSVTGGRSPLHF; CDR3nt: TGTGCCAGCAGCGTGACAGGGGGTAGATCACCCCTCCACTTT
d_gene: .; j_gene: TRBJ1-2; v_gene: TRBV11-2; abundance: .; CDR3aa: CASSPDNRGGYTF; CDR3nt: TGTGCCAGCAGCCCGGACAACCGGGGTGGCTACACCTTC
d_gene: .; j_gene: TRBJ2-2; v_gene: TRBV9; abundance: .; CDR3aa: CASSVEGTAGELFF; CDR3nt: TGTGCCAGCAGCGTAGAAGGGACGGCCGGGGAGCTGTTTTTT
d_gene: .; j_gene: TRBJ1-1; v_gene: TRBV19; abundance: .; CDR3aa: CASSIGELNTEAFF; CDR3nt: TGTGCCAGTAGTATAGGGGAGTTGAACACTGAAGCTTTCTTT
d_gene: .; j_gene: TRBJ1-4; v_gene: TRBV11-3; abundance: .; CDR3aa: CASSLEGANSNEKLFF; CDR3nt: TGTGCCAGCAGCTTAGAGGGGGCGAATTCTAATGAAAAACTGTTTTTT
d_gene: .; j_gene: TRBJ2-2; v_gene: TRBV6-1; abundance: .; CDR3aa: CASGRTNTGELFF; CDR3nt: TGTGCCAGCGGGCGGACGAACACCGGGGAGCTGTTTTTT
d_gene: .; j_gene: TRBJ1-2; v_gene: TRBV27; abundance: .; CDR3aa: CASRSGGGEENYGYTF; CDR3nt: TGTGCCAGCAGGTCAGGTGGAGGGGAGGAGAACTATGGCTACACCTTC
d_gene: TRBD2; j_gene: TRBJ2-1; v_gene: TRBV12-5; abundance: .; CDR3aa: CASGLVSTSGSNEQFF; CDR3nt: TGTGCTAGTGGTTTGGTGTCGACTAGCGGGAGCAATGAGCAGTTCTTC
d_gene: TRBD2; j_gene: TRBJ2-5; v_gene: TRBV9; abundance: .; CDR3aa: CASSGGGQLETQYF; CDR3nt: TGTGCCAGCAGCGGCGGGGGTCAGCTAGAGACCCAGTACTTC
d_gene: TRBD2; j_gene: TRBJ2-1; v_gene: TRBV7-7; abundance: .; CDR3aa: CASSPGLAGGIEQFF; CDR3nt: TGTGCCAGCAGCCCGGGACTAGCGGGAGGGATTGAGCAGTTCTTC
d_gene: .; j_gene: TRBJ2-7; v_gene: TRBV5-1; abundance: .; CDR3aa: CASSVDSGHEQYF; CDR3nt: TGCGCCAGCAGCGTGGACAGTGGTCACGAGCAGTACTTC
d_gene: TRBD2; j_gene: TRBJ2-1; v_gene: TRBV10-1; abundance: .; CDR3aa: CASSPFLAGDNEQFF; CDR3nt: TGCGCCAGCTCCCCTTTCCTAGCGGGAGACAATGAGCAGTTCTTC
d_gene: .; j_gene: TRBJ2-7; v_gene: TRBV7-2; abundance: few; CDR3aa: CASSLGGKVLYEQYF; CDR3nt: TGTGCCAGCAGCTTAGGGGGAAAGGTCCTCTACGAGCAGTACTTC
d_gene: TRBD1; j_gene: TRBJ2-1; v_gene: TRBV6-6; abundance: .; CDR3aa: CASSTRGTGLYNEQFF; CDR3nt: TGTGCCAGCAGTACCAGGGGGACAGGCCTCTACAATGAGCAGTTCTTC
d_gene: .; j_gene: TRBJ2-7; v_gene: TRBV4-3; abundance: once; CDR3aa: CASSHVGREQYF; CDR3nt: TGCGCCAGCAGCCATGTTGGCCGCGAGCAGTACTTC
d_gene: TRBD2; j_gene: TRBJ2-4; v_gene: TRBV7-2; abundance: once; CDR3aa: CASSPGGGRRGGIQYF; CDR3nt: TGTGCCAGCAGCCCTGGGGGGGGACGCCGGGGGGGCATTCAGTACTTC
d_gene: TRBD2; j_gene: TRBJ2-5; v_gene: TRBV7-8; abundance: .; CDR3aa: CASSQRDYQTQYF; CDR3nt: TGTGCCAGCAGCCAACGGGACTATCAGACCCAGTACTTC
d_gene: .; j_gene: TRBJ2-2; v_gene: TRBV2; abundance: .; CDR3aa: CASKRTQGTGELFF; CDR3nt: TGTGCCAGCAAACGAACTCAGGGCACCGGGGAGCTGTTTTTT
d_gene: .; j_gene: TRBJ2-7; v_gene: TRBV20-1; abundance: .; CDR3aa: CSARNSYEQYF; CDR3nt: TGCAGTGCCAGGAACTCCTACGAGCAGTACTTC
d_gene: .; j_gene: TRBJ1-2; v_gene: TRBV7-9; abundance: .; CDR3aa: CASSLYQTTGLGF; CDR3nt: TGTGCCAGCAGCCTTTACCAAACGACAGGTTTGGGATTC
d_gene: TRBD1; j_gene: TRBJ1-1; v_gene: TRBV18; abundance: .; CDR3aa: CASSATQGTETEAFF; CDR3nt: TGTGCCAGCTCAGCAACACAGGGGACGGAGACTGAAGCTTTCTTT
d_gene: TRBD1; j_gene: TRBJ1-1; v_gene: TRBV2; abundance: .; CDR3aa: CASTDPGTGNTEAFF; CDR3nt: TGTGCCAGCACCGACCCCGGGACAGGGAACACTGAAGCTTTCTTT
d_gene: .; j_gene: TRBJ2-2; v_gene: TRBV9; abundance: once; CDR3aa: CASSVLWTGELFF; CDR3nt: TGTGCCAGCAGCGTACTGTGGACCGGGGAGCTGTTTTTT
d_gene: .; j_gene: TRBJ1-6; v_gene: TRBV19; abundance: .; CDR3aa: CASGWEGGNNSPLHF; CDR3nt: TGTGCCAGTGGGTGGGAGGGGGGCAATAATTCACCCCTCCACTTT